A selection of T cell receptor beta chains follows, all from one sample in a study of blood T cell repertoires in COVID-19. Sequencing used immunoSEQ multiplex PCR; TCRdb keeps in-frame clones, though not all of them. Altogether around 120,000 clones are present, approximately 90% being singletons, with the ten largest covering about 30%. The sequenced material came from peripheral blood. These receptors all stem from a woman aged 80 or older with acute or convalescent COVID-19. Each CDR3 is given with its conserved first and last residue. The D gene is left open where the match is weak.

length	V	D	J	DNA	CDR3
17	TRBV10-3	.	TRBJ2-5	TGTGCCATCAGTGAGTCCAGGCCAGGGTCGTGGGGAGAGACCCAGTACTTC	CAISESRPGSWGETQYF
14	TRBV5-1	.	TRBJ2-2	TGCGCCAGCAGGTCGCCGAGGTGGACCGGGGAGCTGTTTTTT	CASRSPRWTGELFF
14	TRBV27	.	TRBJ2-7	TGTGCCAGCAGTTTCCTATACGGCTCCTACGAGCAGTACTTC	CASSFLYGSYEQYF
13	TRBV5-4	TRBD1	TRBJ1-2	TGTGCCAGCAGCGTGGGACAGAACTATGGCTACACCTTC	CASSVGQNYGYTF
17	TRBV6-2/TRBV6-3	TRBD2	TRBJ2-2	TGTGCCAGCAGTTACTCATCGCTAGCGGGGCCTCCCGGGGAGCTGTTTTTT	CASSYSSLAGPPGELFF
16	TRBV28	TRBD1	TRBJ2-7	TGTGCCAGCAGTTTCTCGTCCTCGGACAGGGGTGTCGAGCAGTACTTC	CASSFSSSDRGVEQYF
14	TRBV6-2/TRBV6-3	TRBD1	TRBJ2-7	TGTGCCAGCAGCCGCGCCGGGACAGACTACGAGCAGTACTTC	CASSRAGTDYEQYF
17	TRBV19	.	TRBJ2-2	TGTGCCAGTAGTATAGTGTCTGAGACACCGAACACCGGGGAGCTGTTTTTT	CASSIVSETPNTGELFF
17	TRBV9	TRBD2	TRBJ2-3	TGTGCCAGCAGCGTAGCCCCTAGCGGTTCTAGCACAGATACGCAGTATTTT	CASSVAPSGSSTDTQYF
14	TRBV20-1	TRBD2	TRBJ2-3	TGCAGTGCTAGTAGCGGGGGGCGTGGAGATACGCAGTATTTT	CSASSGGRGDTQYF
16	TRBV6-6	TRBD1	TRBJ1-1	TGTGCCAGCAAATACCCGGGACAGGCAATGAACACTGAAGCTTTCTTT	CASKYPGQAMNTEAFF
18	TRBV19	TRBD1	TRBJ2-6	TGTGCCAGTAGATCATTCGGGACAGCCGACTCTGGGGCCAACGTCCTGACTTTC	CASRSFGTADSGANVLTF